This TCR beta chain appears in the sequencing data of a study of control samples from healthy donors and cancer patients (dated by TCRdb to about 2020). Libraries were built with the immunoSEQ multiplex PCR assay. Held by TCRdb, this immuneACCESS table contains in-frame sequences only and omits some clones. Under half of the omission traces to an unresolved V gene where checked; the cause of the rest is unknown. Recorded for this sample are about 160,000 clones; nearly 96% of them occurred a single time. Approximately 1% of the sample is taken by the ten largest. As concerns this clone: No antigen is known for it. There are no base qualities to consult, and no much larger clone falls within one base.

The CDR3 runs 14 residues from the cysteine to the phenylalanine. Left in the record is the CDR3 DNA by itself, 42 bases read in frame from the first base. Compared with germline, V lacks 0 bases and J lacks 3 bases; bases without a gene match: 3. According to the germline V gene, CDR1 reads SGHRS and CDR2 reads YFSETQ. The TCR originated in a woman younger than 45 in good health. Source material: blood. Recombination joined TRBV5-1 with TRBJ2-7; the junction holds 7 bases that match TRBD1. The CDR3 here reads CASSLARQGYEQYF. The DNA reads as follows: TGCGCCAGCAGCTTGGCCAGACAGGGCTACGAGCAGTACTTC. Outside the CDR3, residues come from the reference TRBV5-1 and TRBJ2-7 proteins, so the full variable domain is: KAGVTQTPRYLIKTRGQQVTLSCSPISGHRSVSWYQQTPGQGLQFLFEYFSETQRNKGNFPGRFSGRQFSNSRSEMNVSTLELGDSALYLCASSLARQGYEQYFGPGTRLTVT.